The clone carrying this T cell receptor (beta chain) has a count of ten or more. Germline V lookup: CDR1 SEHNR, CDR2 FQNEAQ (reference sequence). V shed 5 bases and J 4 bases; nucleotides not matched to a gene: 12. The CDR3 length is 19 residues. These data come from a study of Graves' ophthalmopathy and Graves' hyperthyroidism. For repertoire sequencing, the TCR beta CDR3 regions were amplified from RNA transcripts. HTBI primers served in a first-round RT-PCR, which a second-round multiplex PCR followed. TCRdb passed the multiplex PCR reads through MiXCR, listing each CDR3 protein once. This table holds 900,000 to 1,200,000 distinct CDR3 sequences, roughly two fifths found once.

The genes are TRBV7-9 and TRBJ2-2; 14 bases map to TRBD2. This TCR derives from an adult man with Graves' hyperthyroidism. The sample was peripheral blood or thyroid tissue (not recorded which). The CDR3 sequence is CASSLQTSGRARITGELFF. CDR3 in DNA: TGTGCCAGCAGCCTCCAGACTAGCGGGAGGGCCAGGATCACCGGGGAGCTGTTTTTT.